The text below deals with one TCR beta chain. Cohort assignment relied on participant-reported clinical history. The sample comes from a study of blood T cell repertoires in COVID-19. On the study more broadly: COVID-19 samples from acute and convalescent phases originated in the United States, Italy and Spain. PBMCs, B-cell-depleted T cells, or T cells provided the cDNA or gDNA that made up the material.

In the original analysis: Nucleated cell number was recorded as an estimate derived from reference gene primer amplification. Clones were read by immunoSEQ multiplex PCR, and TCRdb kept only the in-frame ones, dropping some. That table furnishes V, J and clone size, whereas the DNA furnished D and trimming. The sample lists 380,000 or so clones, 88% occurring once. The TCR originated in a middle-aged woman with acute COVID-19. Sequencing input: PBMCs or T cells enriched from blood (not recorded which).

The CDR3 coding sequence is TGTGCCAGCAGTCGGCGGACAGGGTTGGAAAACACCATATATTTT. It yields the protein CASSRRTGLENTIYF. The chain is built from TRBV6-5 and TRBJ1-3; 8 bases are a match to TRBD1. The CDR3 length is 15 residues. Unmatched junction bases numbered 9, after V lost 5 bases and J lost 6 bases. The germline V gene encodes CDR1 MNHEY and CDR2 SVGAGI.